The 22 T cell receptor beta chains below all came from one sample that was sequenced in a study of blood T cell repertoires in COVID-19. This table comes from immunoSEQ multiplex PCR, and its TCRdb copy is limited to in-frame clones, with some not included. This table has about 130,000 clones, 75% to 90% appearing once. Source material: peripheral blood. These receptors all come from a man aged 55 to 70 with active or convalescent COVID-19.

The V call is TRBV11-3, the J call TRBJ2-2; 9 nucleotides agree with TRBD1. V shed 4 bases and J 5 bases; nucleotides not matched to a gene: 5. CDR3 size: 15 residues. Germline assignment: CDR1 SGHNT and CDR2 YENEEA. The CDR3 sequence is CASSSRDRVTGELFF. CDR3 nucleotides: TGTGCCAGCAGCTCCCGGGACAGGGTAACCGGGGAGCTGTTTTTT.

The chain is built from TRBV19 and TRBJ2-1; 16 bases map to TRBD2. From germline, CDR1 is LNHDA and CDR2 SQIVND (reference sequence). V shed 4 bases, J shed 7 bases, and the junction held 4 bases outside the gene matches. The CDR3 is 16 residues long. The CDR3 DNA reads TGTGCCAGTAGTAGGGGACTAGCGGGAGGGGGGAATGAGCAGTTCTTC. It translates to CASSRGLAGGGNEQFF.

This clone has only a few counts. V is TRBV5-1 and J is TRBJ1-5; 9 nucleotides align to TRBD1. The CDR3 contains 17 residues. V gave up 4 bases and J gave up 1 base; unmatched junction bases: 9. From germline, CDR1 is SGHRS and CDR2 YFSETQ. CDR3 region: CASSRTGVEASNQPQHF. In nucleotides, the CDR3 is TGCGCCAGCAGCCGGACAGGGGTCGAGGCCAGCAATCAGCCCCAGCATTTT.

The V call is TRBV5-6, the J call TRBJ1-6, with D perhaps matching TRBD1 (5 bases). V shed 3 bases and J shed 7 bases, with 14 bases lying between them. CDR3 length: 15 residues. Germline V gene data show CDR1 as SGHDT and CDR2 as YYEEEE. The CDR3 DNA follows: TGTGCCAGCAGCTCCGCGGGACCGAGAAATTCACCCCTCCACTTT. Translation: CASSSAGPRNSPLHF.

The J gene is TRBJ2-1, the V gene TRBV18, with D maybe TRBD2 (6 bases). This CDR3 comprises 12 residues. The V end lost 5 bases, the J end lost 10 bases, and 12 bases lay between the germline ends. CDR1 is KGHSH, CDR2 LQKENI, per germline. For the CDR3, the DNA is TGTGCCAGCTCATCAGGGACTGACGAGCAGTTCTTC. Protein sequence: CASSSGTDEQFF.

This chain links TRBV7-9 with TRBJ1-2; TRBD1 is a possible D gene (6 bases). Germline V gene lookup returns CDR1 SEHNR and CDR2 FQNEAQ (reference sequence). Trimming pared 0 bases from V and 4 bases from J, leaving 15 bases between. CDR3 length equals 16 residues. CDR3 amino acids: CASSLAPQGWGYGYTF. For the CDR3, the DNA is TGTGCCAGCAGCTTAGCCCCACAGGGTTGGGGCTATGGCTACACCTTC.

The chain joins TRBV28 to TRBJ1-2; 7 nucleotides agree with TRBD1. Losses at the gene ends were 10 bases for V and 4 bases for J; bases not matched to a gene: 12. Germline assignment: CDR1 MDHEN and CDR2 SYDVKM. The CDR3 spans 14 residues. The CDR3 region has the DNA TGTGCCACCCCGGCTCCGACAGGGTTCTATGGCTACACCTTC. Protein: CATPAPTGFYGYTF.

The V gene is TRBV5-5, the J gene TRBJ2-3; the D is unclear. The CDR3 is made up of 13 amino acids. Per germline, CDR1 SGHKS and CDR2 YYEKEE (reference sequence). Trimming took off 1 base at V and 3 bases at J, with 6 bases between the two ends. CDR3 coding DNA: TGTGCCAGCAGCTTGAGCCCGACAGATACGCAGTATTTT. This gives the protein CASSLSPTDTQYF.

The rearrangement uses TRBV7-3 and TRBJ2-1, with a possible D match to TRBD2 (6 bases). Germline lookup yields CDR1 SGHTA and CDR2 FQGTGA. This CDR3 contains 13 residues. V was shortened by 2 bases and J by 7 bases, with 9 bases between the two germline ends. In DNA form, the CDR3 reads TGTGCCAGCAGCTTACGTGGAGGGAATGAGCAGTTCTTC. Amino acids: CASSLRGGNEQFF.

The chain links TRBV7-2 to TRBJ1-6, with a weak D call TRBD1 (6 bases). This CDR3 has 15 residues. Trimming took off 1 base at V and 10 bases at J, with 14 bases between the two ends. Germline V gives CDR1 SGHTA, CDR2 FQGNSA. The CDR3 DNA follows: TGTGCCAGCAGCTTAGTAGAGGGGGTGGTATCACCCCTCCACTTT. Its protein is CASSLVEGVVSPLHF.

The V and J genes are TRBV6-1 and TRBJ2-7; D perhaps matches TRBD2 (6 bases). Germline V gives CDR1 MNHNS, CDR2 SASEGT. V lost 1 base and J 4 bases, leaving 11 bases between the germline ends. CDR3 size: 14 residues. CDR3 in amino acids: CASSEVQTRYEQYF. The CDR3, as DNA: TGTGCCAGCAGTGAAGTACAGACTAGGTACGAGCAGTACTTC.

The chain is built from TRBV21-1 and TRBJ1-4. TRBV21-1 constitutes a pseudogene. The CDR3 length is 22 residues. The CDR3 loop is CASSNLGFWGHAGDATNEKLFF. The CDR3 bases are TGTGCCAGCAGCAATCTGGGTTTCTGGGGACATGCGGGGGATGCAACTAATGAAAAACTGTTTTTT.

The V and J genes are TRBV2 and TRBJ1-5; D ambiguous. The CDR3 sequence is 14 residues long. Trimming pared 7 bases from V and 2 bases from J, leaving 12 bases between. Germline loops: CDR1 SNHLY, CDR2 FYNNEI. CDR3 residues: CASTEEGGNQPQHF. DNA for the CDR3: TGTGCCAGCACCGAAGAGGGAGGCAATCAGCCCCAGCATTTT.

The CDR3 DNA reads TGTGCCAGCAGTTCGACAGGGGGTCAGCCCCAGCATTTT. Its translation is CASSSTGGQPQHF. The rearrangement uses TRBV6-5 and TRBJ1-5, with 9 bases aligning to TRBD1. Unmatched junction bases numbered 1, after V lost 4 bases and J lost 6 bases. This CDR3 has 13 residues. The germline V gene has CDR1 MNHEY and CDR2 SVGAGI.

This clone was counted between two and nine times. The chain links TRBV18 to TRBJ1-5; no definite D call. V was shortened by 6 bases and J by 1 base, with 19 bases between the two germline ends. The CDR3 consists of 17 residues. CDR1 and CDR2 (germline): KGHSH, LQKENI. CDR3 region: CASSPGAGIGSNQPQHF. The CDR3 DNA reads TGTGCCAGCTCTCCCGGCGCGGGGATAGGAAGCAATCAGCCCCAGCATTTT.

V and J are TRBV6-5 and TRBJ2-7; D may be TRBD2 (6 bases). From germline, CDR1 is MNHEY and CDR2 SVGAGI. CDR3 length: 13 residues. V shed 2 bases and J shed 7 bases, with 12 bases lying between them. Here the CDR3 DNA reads TGTGCCAGCAGTTACAGGGCCCGGGGGGAGCAGTACTTC. Protein sequence: CASSYRARGEQYF.

V gene TRBV25-1 combines with J gene TRBJ1-2, with D possibly being TRBD1 (5 bases). The CDR3 covers 13 residues. V shed 8 bases and J shed 8 bases, with 18 bases lying between them. Per the germline V gene, CDR1 is MGHDK and CDR2 is SYGVNS. CDR3 in amino acids: CASGRGTSGGYTF. The CDR3 DNA follows: TGTGCCAGCGGTAGGGGAACGTCCGGCGGCTACACCTTC.

The chain combines TRBV7-2 with TRBJ2-7, with D perhaps TRBD1 (5 bases). This CDR3 is built from 15 residues. Trimming took off 2 bases at V and 1 base at J, with 12 bases between the two ends. Germline CDR1 reads SGHTA; CDR2 reads FQGNSA. The CDR3 DNA reads TGTGCCAGCAGCTTAAAGGCGGACAAGTCCTACGAGCAGTACTTC. Residues: CASSLKADKSYEQYF.

The chain is built from TRBV7-2 and TRBJ1-1; D is unresolved. Germline assignment: CDR1 SGHTA and CDR2 FQGNSA. This CDR3 region has 14 residues. Trimming stripped 1 base from V and 3 bases from J, with 9 bases between. The CDR3 loop is CASSLGRDYTEAFF. For the CDR3, the DNA is TGTGCCAGCAGCTTAGGAAGAGATTACACTGAAGCTTTCTTT.

V usage is TRBV12-3 or TRBV12-4 and J usage is TRBJ1-2, with D perhaps matching TRBD1 (6 bases). V was shortened by 8 bases and J by 8 bases, with 12 bases between the two germline ends. The CDR3 has 11 residues. The CDR3 region has the DNA TGTGCCAGCCGGGAGGGGGACGGCTACACCTTC. Its protein is CASREGDGYTF.

The V and J genes are TRBV5-1 and TRBJ2-7; 7 nucleotides agree with TRBD1. The V and J ends lost 4 bases and 0 bases, in that order; junction bases with no gene match: 7. The CDR3 spans 15 residues. From germline, CDR1 is SGHRS and CDR2 YFSETQ. The CDR3 nucleotides are TGCGCCAGCAGCACCTCGGGACAGAGCTCCTACGAGCAGTACTTC. This gives the protein CASSTSGQSSYEQYF.

Comments on this clone: Distinct nucleotide sequences in the sample also encode this CDR3. The chain couples TRBV7-2 to TRBJ2-5, with 9 positions matching TRBD2. Germline CDR1 and CDR2: SGHTA and FQGNSA. The CDR3 consists of 15 residues. V lost 1 base and J lost 5; bases outside the gene matches: 5. CDR3 sequence (DNA): TGTGCCAGCAGCTTAGGTAGCGGGGGAGTGGAGACCCAGTACTTC. It yields the protein CASSLGSGGVETQYF.